These 15 T cell receptor beta chains were sequenced from one sample in a study of a mutant IDH1 vaccine in newly diagnosed glioma. Documented time point: week 23, last vaccination. Topical imiquimod was applied with each vaccine dose, which held 300 ug of mutant IDH1 20-mer peptide. This table comes from immunoSEQ multiplex PCR, and its TCRdb copy is limited to in-frame clones, with some not included. The sample lists tens of thousands of clones; about 80% were seen once. These TCRs are of unknown antigen specificity. The starting material was PBMCs, obtained from a glioma patient whose treatment included an IDH1 peptide vaccine. The origin of the receptors is a man aged 50 to 59 with glioma.

The chain combines TRBV4-3 with TRBJ1-2, with D tentatively TRBD1 (5 bases). The V end lost 0 bases, the J end lost 2 bases, and 10 bases lay between the germline ends. This CDR3 spans 15 amino acids. Germline CDR1 reads LGHNA; CDR2 reads YSLEER. DNA of the CDR3: TGCGCCAGCAGCCAAGATCTGGAGGGGAACTATGGCTACACCTTC. It specifies CASSQDLEGNYGYTF.

The rearrangement joins TRBV7-9 to TRBJ2-7; D uncertain. This CDR3 comprises 17 residues. Deletions cut 1 base from V and 0 bases from J, with 16 bases between. Germline lookup yields CDR1 SEHNR and CDR2 FQNEAQ (reference sequence). The CDR3 DNA reads as TGTGCCAGCAGCTTAGGGATTAGTAAGGATACCTCCTACGAGCAGTACTTC. Translating it yields CASSLGISKDTSYEQYF.

The V gene is TRBV30, the J gene TRBJ2-7; the D gene could be TRBD1 or TRBD2 (5 bases each). The CDR3 extends over 14 amino acids. Looked up from germline, CDR1 is GTSNPN and CDR2 is SVGIG (reference sequence). V lost 5 bases to trimming and J lost 3 bases, with 17 bases between them. CDR3 sequence (DNA): TGTGCCTGGCGCACCTCCGGGGCCAGCTACGAGCAGTACTTC. This translates into CAWRTSGASYEQYF.

The chain uses TRBV2 and TRBJ2-3; TRBD2 matches at 7 bases. Germline V gives CDR1 SNHLY, CDR2 FYNNEI. Unmatched junction bases numbered 3, after V lost 2 bases and J lost 4 bases. The CDR3 has 14 residues. The DNA for the CDR3 is TGTGCCAGCAGTGAAAGGCTAGCGGCAGATACGCAGTATTTT. Amino acid sequence: CASSERLAADTQYF.

This clone showed up just a few times. V gene TRBV4-3 combines with J gene TRBJ2-2; D is ambiguous. The CDR3 runs 13 residues. CDR1 and CDR2 (germline): LGHNA, YSLEER. The V and J ends lost 4 bases and 5 bases respectively, with 8 bases between them. The CDR3 bases are TGCGCCAGCAGCCCTCAGGATACCGGGGAGCTGTTTTTT. Its protein is CASSPQDTGELFF.

The chain joins TRBV21-1 to TRBJ1-1; TRBD1 is the table's D call and was not checked against the DNA. TRBV21-1 is described as a pseudogene. The CDR3 covers 19 residues. CDR3 sequence (DNA): TGTGCCAGCAGCAAATTAGGTTCAGGGGGCAATCCCCTGAACACTGAAGCTTTCTTT. It encodes CASSKLGSGGNPLNTEAFF.

CDR3 DNA: TGTGCCAGCAGCAGCACAGGGGGGAGAGGCGAGCAGTACTTC. Protein product: CASSSTGGRGEQYF. The chain recombines TRBV21-1 with TRBJ2-7; the table's TRBD1 call for D was not verified on the DNA. TRBV21-1 is assigned pseudogene status. This CDR3 region has 14 residues.

This clone appeared once. The V and J genes are TRBV2 and TRBJ2-1, with 8 bases lining up with TRBD1. From germline, CDR1 is SNHLY and CDR2 FYNNEI. This CDR3 is built from 14 residues. Unmatched junction bases numbered 7, after V lost 3 bases and J lost 9 bases. CDR3 DNA: TGTGCCAGCAGTGAGGGAGGCAGGGGGCTTGAGCAGTTCTTC. Translated: CASSEGGRGLEQFF.

The chain recombines TRBV11-1 with TRBJ1-1, with a tentative D call TRBD1 (5 bases). Germline values: CDR1 SGHAT, CDR2 FQDESV (reference sequence). The CDR3 loop spans 13 amino acids. V lost 5 bases to trimming and J lost 4 bases, with 11 bases between them. CDR3 sequence: CASSLQGSTEAFF. CDR3 coding DNA: TGTGCCAGCAGCCTTCAGGGTAGCACTGAAGCTTTCTTT.

J is TRBJ2-7 and V is TRBV10-3; TRBD1 might be the D (5 bases). Trimming cost V 11 bases and J 0 bases, with 11 bases left between them. CDR3 length: 12 amino acids. Germline lookup yields CDR1 ENHRY and CDR2 SYGVKD. Here the CDR3 reads CAGSDTSYEQYF. The DNA of the CDR3 is TGTGCCGGCTCGGACACCTCCTACGAGCAGTACTTC.

This chain connects TRBV5-1 to TRBJ1-1; a possible D gene is TRBD1 (6 bases). CDR1 is SGHRS, CDR2 YFSETQ, per germline. This CDR3 has 14 amino acids. Between the trimmed V and J ends, which lost 0 bases and 7 bases, there was a span of 13 bases. In nucleotides, the CDR3 is TGCGCCAGCAGCTTGGCCCAGGGGACGGGTGAAGCTTTCTTT. Protein sequence: CASSLAQGTGEAFF.

This clone was recorded a few times. CDR3 bases: TGTGCCAGCACCCTTCGGGGAGGCTCCTCTTCTGAAAAACTGTTTTTT. It encodes CASTLRGGSSSEKLFF. V usage is TRBV28 and J usage is TRBJ1-4; the D is unclear. Germline V lookup: CDR1 MDHEN, CDR2 SYDVKM. There are 16 residues in the CDR3. V was shortened by 7 bases and J by 7 bases, with 22 bases between the two germline ends.

V is TRBV30 and J is TRBJ1-2; D is undetermined. Germline V gene sequence: CDR1 GTSNPN, CDR2 SVGIG (reference sequence). This CDR3 is 12 amino acids long. V lost 4 bases to trimming and J lost 1 base, with 7 bases between them. The DNA of the CDR3 is TGTGCCTGGACGGGGAATAACTATGGCTACACCTTC. Translating it yields CAWTGNNYGYTF.

The CDR3 DNA is TGTGCCAGCAGTGTGGGACAGGGGGCAACTGAAGCTTTCTTT. Translated: CASSVGQGATEAFF. The rearrangement links TRBV6-4 to TRBJ1-1; TRBD1 matches 12 bases. This CDR3 spans 14 amino acids. Losses at the gene ends were 4 bases for V and 5 bases for J; bases not matched to a gene: 2. Looked up from germline, CDR1 is MRHNA and CDR2 is SNTAGT.

The chain uses TRBV30 and TRBJ1-4; D is unclear. Trimming pared 3 bases from V and 7 bases from J, leaving 12 bases between. Germline assignment: CDR1 GTSNPN and CDR2 SVGIG (reference sequence). The CDR3 loop spans 13 amino acids. The CDR3 loop is CAWSAFGFEKLFF. DNA for the CDR3: TGTGCCTGGAGCGCCTTCGGGTTTGAAAAACTGTTTTTT.